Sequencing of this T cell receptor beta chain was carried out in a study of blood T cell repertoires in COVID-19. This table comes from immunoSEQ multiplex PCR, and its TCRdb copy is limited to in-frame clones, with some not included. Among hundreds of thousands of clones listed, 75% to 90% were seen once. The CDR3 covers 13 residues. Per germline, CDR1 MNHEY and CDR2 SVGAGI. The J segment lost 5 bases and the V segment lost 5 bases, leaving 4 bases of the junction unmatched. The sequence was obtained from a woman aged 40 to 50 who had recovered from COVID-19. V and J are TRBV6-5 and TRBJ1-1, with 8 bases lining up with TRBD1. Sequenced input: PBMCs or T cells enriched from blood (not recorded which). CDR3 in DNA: TGTGCCAGCAGTCTAAGACAGGGGACTGAAGCTTTCTTT. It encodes CASSLRQGTEAFF.